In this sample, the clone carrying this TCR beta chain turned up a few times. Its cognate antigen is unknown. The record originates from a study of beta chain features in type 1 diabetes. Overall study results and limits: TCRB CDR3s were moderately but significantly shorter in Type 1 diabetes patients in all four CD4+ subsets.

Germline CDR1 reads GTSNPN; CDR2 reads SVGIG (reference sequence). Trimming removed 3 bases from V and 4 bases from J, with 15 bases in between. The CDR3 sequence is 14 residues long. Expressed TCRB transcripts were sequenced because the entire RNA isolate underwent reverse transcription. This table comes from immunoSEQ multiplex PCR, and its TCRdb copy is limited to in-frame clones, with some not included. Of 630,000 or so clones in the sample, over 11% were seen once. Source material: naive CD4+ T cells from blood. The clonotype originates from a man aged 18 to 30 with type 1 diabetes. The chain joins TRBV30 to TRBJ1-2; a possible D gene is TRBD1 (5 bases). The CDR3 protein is CAWSRDRLFYGYTF. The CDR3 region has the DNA TGTGCCTGGAGCCGGGACCGCTTGTTCTATGGCTACACCTTC.